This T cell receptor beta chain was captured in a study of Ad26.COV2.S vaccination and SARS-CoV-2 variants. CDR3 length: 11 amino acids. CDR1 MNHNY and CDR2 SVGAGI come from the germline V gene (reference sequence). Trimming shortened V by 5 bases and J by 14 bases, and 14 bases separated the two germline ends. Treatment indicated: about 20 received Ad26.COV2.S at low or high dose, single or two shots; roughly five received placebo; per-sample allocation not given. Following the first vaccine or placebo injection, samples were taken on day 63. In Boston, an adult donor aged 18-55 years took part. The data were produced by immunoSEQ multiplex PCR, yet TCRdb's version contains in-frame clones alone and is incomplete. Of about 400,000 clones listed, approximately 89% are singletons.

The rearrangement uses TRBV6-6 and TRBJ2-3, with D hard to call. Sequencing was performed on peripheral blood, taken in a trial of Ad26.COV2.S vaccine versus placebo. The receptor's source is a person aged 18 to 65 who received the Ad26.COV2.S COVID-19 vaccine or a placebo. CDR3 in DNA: TGTGCCAGCAGTCCCAAGATGCGGCTGTATTTT. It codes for CASSPKMRLYF.